Sequencing of this T cell receptor (beta chain) was carried out in a study of Graves' ophthalmopathy and Graves' hyperthyroidism. The CDR3 length is 14 residues. CDR1 is LGHNT, CDR2 FRNRAP, per germline. RNA served as the template for amplifying TCR beta CDR3 regions. An opening RT-PCR round employed HTBI primers and preceded a second-round multiplex PCR. TCRdb reprocessed the multiplex PCR reads with MiXCR, giving one entry per CDR3 protein. The sample has fewer than 400,000 distinct CDR3 sequences; 15% to 20% are singletons. This clonotype was counted only a few times. One junction end does not reproduce the germline sequence, and a read error may be involved.

Sequencing used peripheral blood. This receptor was obtained from a woman under 30 with Graves' ophthalmopathy. This chain joins TRBV12-5 and TRBJ2-7; 8 bases align to TRBD2. The CDR3 loop is CASALSGSSYEQYF. The CDR3 region has the DNA TGTGCTAGTGCTTTGAGCGGGAGCTCTTACGAGCAGTACTTC.